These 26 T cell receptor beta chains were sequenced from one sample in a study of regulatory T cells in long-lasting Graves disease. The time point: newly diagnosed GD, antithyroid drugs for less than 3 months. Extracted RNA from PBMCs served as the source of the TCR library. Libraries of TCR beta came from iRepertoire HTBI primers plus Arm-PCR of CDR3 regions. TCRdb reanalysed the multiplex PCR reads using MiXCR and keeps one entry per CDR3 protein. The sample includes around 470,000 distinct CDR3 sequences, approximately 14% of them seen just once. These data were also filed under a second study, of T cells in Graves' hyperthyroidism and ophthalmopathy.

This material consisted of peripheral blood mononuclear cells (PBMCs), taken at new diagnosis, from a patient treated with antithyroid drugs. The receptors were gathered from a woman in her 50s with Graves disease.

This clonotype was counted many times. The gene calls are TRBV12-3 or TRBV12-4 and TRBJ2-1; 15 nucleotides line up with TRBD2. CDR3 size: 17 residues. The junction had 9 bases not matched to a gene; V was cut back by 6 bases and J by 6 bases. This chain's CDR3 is CASSPGGLAGGVNEQFF. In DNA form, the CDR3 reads TGTGCCAGCAGCCCTGGCGGACTAGCGGGAGGGGTCAATGAGCAGTTCTTC.

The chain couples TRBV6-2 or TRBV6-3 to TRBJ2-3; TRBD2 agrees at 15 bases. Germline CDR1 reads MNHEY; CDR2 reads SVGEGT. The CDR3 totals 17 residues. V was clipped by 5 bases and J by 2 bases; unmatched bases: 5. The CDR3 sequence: CASSGTSGRKVTDTQYF. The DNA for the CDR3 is TGTGCCAGCAGTGGGACTAGCGGGAGGAAGGTCACAGATACGCAGTATTTT.

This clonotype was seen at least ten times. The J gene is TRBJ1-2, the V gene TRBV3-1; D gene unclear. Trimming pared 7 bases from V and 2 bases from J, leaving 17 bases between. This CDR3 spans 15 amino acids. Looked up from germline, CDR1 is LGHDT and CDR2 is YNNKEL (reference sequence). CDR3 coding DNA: TGTGCCAGCACCTCATTTGGGGAGGGAAACTATGGCTACACCTTC. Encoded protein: CASTSFGEGNYGYTF.

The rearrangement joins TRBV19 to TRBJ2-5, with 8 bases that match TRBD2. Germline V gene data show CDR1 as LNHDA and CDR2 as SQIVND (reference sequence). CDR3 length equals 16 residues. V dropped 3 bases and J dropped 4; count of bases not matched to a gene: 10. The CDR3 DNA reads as TGTGCCAGTAGTATGCGAGCGGGAGTCTCTGGAGAGACCCAGTACTTC. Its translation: CASSMRAGVSGETQYF.

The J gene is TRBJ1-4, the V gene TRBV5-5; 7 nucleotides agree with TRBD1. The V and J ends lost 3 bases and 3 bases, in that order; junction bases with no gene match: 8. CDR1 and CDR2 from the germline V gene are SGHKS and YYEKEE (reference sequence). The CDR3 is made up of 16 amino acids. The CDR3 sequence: CASSSDRELSNEKLFF. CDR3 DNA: TGTGCCAGCAGCTCTGACAGGGAGTTATCTAATGAAAAACTGTTTTTT.

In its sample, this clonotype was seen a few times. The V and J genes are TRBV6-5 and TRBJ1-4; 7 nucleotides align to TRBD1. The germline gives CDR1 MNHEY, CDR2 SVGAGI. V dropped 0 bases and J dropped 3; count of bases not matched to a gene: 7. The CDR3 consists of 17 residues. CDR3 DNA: TGTGCCAGCAGTTACTCGATATTGGGACAGCCTAATGAAAAACTGTTTTTT. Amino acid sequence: CASSYSILGQPNEKLFF.

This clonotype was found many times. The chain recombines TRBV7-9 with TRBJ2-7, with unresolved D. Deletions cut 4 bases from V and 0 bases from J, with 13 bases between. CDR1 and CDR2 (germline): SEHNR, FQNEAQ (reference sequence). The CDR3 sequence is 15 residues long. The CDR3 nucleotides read TGTGCCAGCAGCTCCCGTGGGAAGACCTCCTACGAGCAGTACTTC. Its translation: CASSSRGKTSYEQYF.

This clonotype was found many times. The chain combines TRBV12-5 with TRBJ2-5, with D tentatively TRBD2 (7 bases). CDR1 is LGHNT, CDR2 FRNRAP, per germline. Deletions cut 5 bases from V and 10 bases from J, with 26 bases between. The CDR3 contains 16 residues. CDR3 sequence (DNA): TGTGCTAGTGGTCGCACCGGACGACCTAAGGGGGGGGGCCAGTACTTC. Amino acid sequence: CASGRTGRPKGGGQYF. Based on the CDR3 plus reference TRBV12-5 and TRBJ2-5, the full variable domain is DARVTQTPRHKVTEMGQEVTMRCQPILGHNTVFWYRQTMMQGLELLAYFRNRAPLDDSGMPKDRFSAEMPDATLATLKIQPSEPRDSAVYFCASGRTGRPKGGGQYFGPGTRLLVL.

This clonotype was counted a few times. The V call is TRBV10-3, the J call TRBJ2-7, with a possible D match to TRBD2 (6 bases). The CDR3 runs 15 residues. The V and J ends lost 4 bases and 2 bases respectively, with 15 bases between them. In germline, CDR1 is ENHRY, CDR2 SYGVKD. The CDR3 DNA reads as TGTGCCATCAGTGTGTGGACGGGAGATACCTACGAGCAGTACTTC. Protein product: CAISVWTGDTYEQYF.

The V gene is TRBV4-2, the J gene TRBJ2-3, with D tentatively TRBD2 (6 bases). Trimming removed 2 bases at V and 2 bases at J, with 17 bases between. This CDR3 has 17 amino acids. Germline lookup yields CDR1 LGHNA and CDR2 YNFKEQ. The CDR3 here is CASSQPMQGLNTDTQYF. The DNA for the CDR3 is TGTGCCAGCAGCCAACCCATGCAGGGACTGAACACAGATACGCAGTATTTT.

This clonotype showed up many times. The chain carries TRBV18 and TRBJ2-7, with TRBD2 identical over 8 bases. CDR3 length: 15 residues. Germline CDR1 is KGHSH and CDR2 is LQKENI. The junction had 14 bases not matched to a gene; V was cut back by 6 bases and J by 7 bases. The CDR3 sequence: CASSPSGLAGVEQYF. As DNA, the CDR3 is TGTGCCAGCTCCCCTTCTGGGCTAGCGGGCGTAGAGCAGTACTTC.

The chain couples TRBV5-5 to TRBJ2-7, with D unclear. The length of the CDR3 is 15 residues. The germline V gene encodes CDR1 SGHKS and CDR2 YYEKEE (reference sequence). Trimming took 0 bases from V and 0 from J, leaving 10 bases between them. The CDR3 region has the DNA TGTGCCAGCAGCTTGGATCGGATATCCTCCTACGAGCAGTACTTC. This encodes CASSLDRISSYEQYF.

DNA of the CDR3: TGCGCCAGCAGCTTGGGCAAGGGAGAACCCCAAGAGACCCAGTACTTC. It specifies CASSLGKGEPQETQYF. The chain carries TRBV5-1 and TRBJ2-5, with a tentative D call TRBD2 (5 bases). The CDR3 covers 16 residues. The V end lost 0 bases, the J end lost 1 base, and 13 bases lay between the germline ends. Germline lookup yields CDR1 SGHRS and CDR2 YFSETQ.

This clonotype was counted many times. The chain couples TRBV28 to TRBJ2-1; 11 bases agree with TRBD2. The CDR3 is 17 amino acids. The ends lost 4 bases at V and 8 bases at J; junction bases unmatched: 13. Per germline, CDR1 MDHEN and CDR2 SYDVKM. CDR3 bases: TGTGCCAGCAGTTCTGGGGCACTAGCGGGAGTGTCCCATGAGCAGTTCTTC. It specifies CASSSGALAGVSHEQFF.

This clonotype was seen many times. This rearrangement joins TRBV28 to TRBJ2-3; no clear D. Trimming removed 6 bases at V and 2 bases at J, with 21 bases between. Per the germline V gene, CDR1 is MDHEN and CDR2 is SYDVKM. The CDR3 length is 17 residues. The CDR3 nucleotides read TGTGCCAGCAGCCCCCCCACCCGATATCTACTCACAGATACGCAGTATTTT. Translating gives CASSPPTRYLLTDTQYF.

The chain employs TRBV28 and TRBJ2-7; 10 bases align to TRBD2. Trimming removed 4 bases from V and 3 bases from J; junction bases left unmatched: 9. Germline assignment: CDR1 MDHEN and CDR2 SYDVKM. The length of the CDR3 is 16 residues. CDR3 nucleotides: TGTGCCAGCAGTTCCCCTAGCGGGAGTATTATCTACGAGCAGTACTTC. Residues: CASSSPSGSIIYEQYF.

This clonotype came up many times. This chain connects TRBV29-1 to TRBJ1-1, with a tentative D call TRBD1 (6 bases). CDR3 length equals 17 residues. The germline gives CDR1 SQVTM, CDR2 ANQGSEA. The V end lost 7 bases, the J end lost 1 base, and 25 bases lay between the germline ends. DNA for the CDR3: TGCAGCGCCGGAGGGGGGGGCAGAGTTCGACCGAACACTGAAGCTTTCTTT. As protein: CSAGGGGRVRPNTEAFF.

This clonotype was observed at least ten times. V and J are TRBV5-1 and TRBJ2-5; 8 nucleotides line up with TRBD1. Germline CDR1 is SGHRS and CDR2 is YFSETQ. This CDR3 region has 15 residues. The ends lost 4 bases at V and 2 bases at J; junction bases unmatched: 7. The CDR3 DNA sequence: TGCGCCAGCAGCATAGCCGGGACAGGTCAAGAGACCCAGTACTTC. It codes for CASSIAGTGQETQYF.

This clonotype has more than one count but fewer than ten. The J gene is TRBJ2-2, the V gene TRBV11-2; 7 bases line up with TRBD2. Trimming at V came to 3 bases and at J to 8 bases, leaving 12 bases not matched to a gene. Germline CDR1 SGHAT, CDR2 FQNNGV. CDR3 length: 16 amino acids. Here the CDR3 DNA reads TGTGCCAGCAGCTTCCGACTAGCCCAAGATCTAGGGGAGCTGTTTTTT. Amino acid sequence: CASSFRLAQDLGELFF.

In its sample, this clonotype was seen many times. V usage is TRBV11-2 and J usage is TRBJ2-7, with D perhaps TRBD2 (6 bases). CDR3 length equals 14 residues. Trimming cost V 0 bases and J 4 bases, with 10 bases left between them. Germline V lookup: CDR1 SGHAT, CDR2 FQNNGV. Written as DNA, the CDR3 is TGTGCCAGCAGCTTAGATTCCCGGGGGTACGAGCAGTACTTC. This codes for CASSLDSRGYEQYF.

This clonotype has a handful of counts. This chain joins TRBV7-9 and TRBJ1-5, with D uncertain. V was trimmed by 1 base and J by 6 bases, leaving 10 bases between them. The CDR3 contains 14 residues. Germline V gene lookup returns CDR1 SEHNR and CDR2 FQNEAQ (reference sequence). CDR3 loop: CASSLDRSGQPQHF. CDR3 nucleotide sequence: TGTGCCAGCAGCTTAGACAGATCGGGTCAGCCCCAGCATTTT.

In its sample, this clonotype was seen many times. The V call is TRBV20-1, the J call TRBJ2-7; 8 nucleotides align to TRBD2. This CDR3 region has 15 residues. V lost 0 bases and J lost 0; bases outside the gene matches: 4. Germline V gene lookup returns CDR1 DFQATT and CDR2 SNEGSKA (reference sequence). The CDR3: CSAREREASSYEQYF. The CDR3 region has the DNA TGCAGTGCTAGAGAGCGGGAGGCAAGCTCCTACGAGCAGTACTTC.

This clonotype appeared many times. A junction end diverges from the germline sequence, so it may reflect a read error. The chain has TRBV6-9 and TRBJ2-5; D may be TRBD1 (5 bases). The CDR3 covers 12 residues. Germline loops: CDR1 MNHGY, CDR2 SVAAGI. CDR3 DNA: TGTGCCAGCAGTTCCCGGCAGGGTCGGCCAAACTTC. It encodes CASSSRQGRPNF.

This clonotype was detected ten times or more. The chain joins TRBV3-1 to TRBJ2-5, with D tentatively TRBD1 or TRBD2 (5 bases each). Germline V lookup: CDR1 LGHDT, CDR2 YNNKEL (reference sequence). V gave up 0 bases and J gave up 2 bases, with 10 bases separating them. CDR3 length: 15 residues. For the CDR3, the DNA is TGTGCCAGCAGCCAAGACCAGGGACCACAAGAGACCCAGTACTTC. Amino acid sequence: CASSQDQGPQETQYF.

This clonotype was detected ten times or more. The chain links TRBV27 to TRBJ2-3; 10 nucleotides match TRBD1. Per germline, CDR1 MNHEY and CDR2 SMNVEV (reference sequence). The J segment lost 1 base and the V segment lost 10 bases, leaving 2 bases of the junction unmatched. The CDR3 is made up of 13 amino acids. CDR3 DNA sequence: TGTGCCACAGGGACAGGGGGCACAGATACGCAGTATTTT. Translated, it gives CATGTGGTDTQYF.

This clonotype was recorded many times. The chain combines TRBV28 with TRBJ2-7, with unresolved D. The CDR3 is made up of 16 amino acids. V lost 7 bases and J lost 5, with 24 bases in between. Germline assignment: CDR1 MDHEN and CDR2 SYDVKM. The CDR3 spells CASTTYPPRAGNEQYF. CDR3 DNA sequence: TGTGCCAGCACCACCTACCCACCCCGGGCTGGGAACGAGCAGTACTTC.